Listed below are T cell receptor beta chains from one sample, sequenced in a study of blood T cell repertoires in COVID-19. The data were produced by immunoSEQ multiplex PCR, yet TCRdb's version contains in-frame clones alone and is incomplete. The repertoire holds under 300,000 clones, with around 90% as singletons. The sequencing sample was made of PBMCs or T cells enriched from blood (not recorded which). Source of these receptors: a middle-aged woman who had recovered from COVID-19. Each CDR3 is given with its conserved first and last residue. The order of the fields is clone size, V gene, D gene, J gene, CDR3 DNA, CDR3 protein. A D gene is named only where the DNA matches it firmly. Not all rows give a size; the values are once, few, many and, for expanded clones, a class.

abundance: .; v_gene: TRBV18; d_gene: .; j_gene: TRBJ1-1; CDR3nt: TGTGCCAGCTCACCATTGACCCGGGTGAACACTGAAGCTTTCTTT; CDR3aa: CASSPLTRVNTEAFF
abundance: .; v_gene: TRBV5-4; d_gene: .; j_gene: TRBJ1-2; CDR3nt: TGTGCCAGCAGCTTGCAGGGGCCGATGGTTTATGGCTACACCTTC; CDR3aa: CASSLQGPMVYGYTF
abundance: .; v_gene: TRBV9; d_gene: .; j_gene: TRBJ2-7; CDR3nt: TGTGCCAGCAGCGTAGGTGGCAGCTCCTACGAGCAGTACTTC; CDR3aa: CASSVGGSSYEQYF
abundance: .; v_gene: TRBV5-1; d_gene: .; j_gene: TRBJ2-1; CDR3nt: TGCGCCAGCAGCTTGTTCACTGTAGAAGATGAGCAGTTCTTC; CDR3aa: CASSLFTVEDEQFF
abundance: .; v_gene: TRBV15; d_gene: .; j_gene: TRBJ1-4; CDR3nt: TGTGCCACCAGCACTGGGGGCGCAGGGGAAAAACTGTTTTTT; CDR3aa: CATSTGGAGEKLFF
abundance: .; v_gene: TRBV3-1/TRBV3-2; d_gene: .; j_gene: TRBJ2-7; CDR3nt: TGTGCCAGCAGCCGGGCATCCACTAGAGCCTACGAGCAGTACTTC; CDR3aa: CASSRASTRAYEQYF
abundance: once; v_gene: TRBV5-1; d_gene: TRBD1; j_gene: TRBJ1-5; CDR3nt: TGCGCCAGCAGCTATACAGGGGGTGACCAGCCCCAGCATTTT; CDR3aa: CASSYTGGDQPQHF
abundance: .; v_gene: TRBV7-8; d_gene: TRBD1; j_gene: TRBJ1-5; CDR3nt: TGTGCCAGCAGCCAGCACAGGGGCCGGGGGCATCAGCCCCAGCATTTT; CDR3aa: CASSQHRGRGHQPQHF
abundance: .; v_gene: TRBV30; d_gene: TRBD1; j_gene: TRBJ1-2; CDR3nt: TGTGCCTGGGAGCGCAGGGGGCCCGGCTACACCTTC; CDR3aa: CAWERRGPGYTF
abundance: .; v_gene: TRBV5-1; d_gene: .; j_gene: TRBJ2-5; CDR3nt: TGCGCCAGCAGCTTGCAAGGGGGGGAAGAGACCCAGTACTTC; CDR3aa: CASSLQGGEETQYF
abundance: .; v_gene: TRBV9; d_gene: .; j_gene: TRBJ2-7; CDR3nt: TGTGCCAGCAGCCCGGACAGCCAGCAACCCTACGAGCAGTACTTC; CDR3aa: CASSPDSQQPYEQYF
abundance: .; v_gene: TRBV2; d_gene: .; j_gene: TRBJ2-7; CDR3nt: TGTGCCAGCAGGGGTGGTGGAGGAGTTGCTTACGAGCAGTACTTC; CDR3aa: CASRGGGGVAYEQYF
abundance: .; v_gene: TRBV7-2; d_gene: TRBD2; j_gene: TRBJ2-7; CDR3nt: TGTGCCAGCAGCTCGCAGGGACTAGCGGGAGGGCGGGAGCAGTACTTC; CDR3aa: CASSSQGLAGGREQYF
abundance: .; v_gene: TRBV7-2; d_gene: TRBD1; j_gene: TRBJ1-2; CDR3nt: TGTGCCAGCAGCTTTTTCTCGGGGACAGGGTATAATGGCTACACCTTC; CDR3aa: CASSFFSGTGYNGYTF
abundance: .; v_gene: TRBV5-1; d_gene: .; j_gene: TRBJ1-5; CDR3nt: TGCGCCAGCAGCTTGGAGGGGGTTGGGCAGCCCCAGCATTTT; CDR3aa: CASSLEGVGQPQHF
abundance: .; v_gene: TRBV6-5; d_gene: TRBD1; j_gene: TRBJ1-2; CDR3nt: TGTGCCAGCAGAACCGGGACAGGGCGCTACACCTTC; CDR3aa: CASRTGTGRYTF
abundance: .; v_gene: TRBV5-6; d_gene: TRBD1; j_gene: TRBJ2-5; CDR3nt: TGTGCCAGCGGGCGACAGGGGCAAGAGACCCAGTACTTC; CDR3aa: CASGRQGQETQYF
abundance: .; v_gene: TRBV7-9; d_gene: .; j_gene: TRBJ1-5; CDR3nt: TGTGCCAGCAGCTCGGCACCGGGGAGGTATAGCAATCAGCCCCAGCATTTT; CDR3aa: CASSSAPGRYSNQPQHF
abundance: .; v_gene: TRBV30; d_gene: TRBD2; j_gene: TRBJ2-1; CDR3nt: TGTGCCTGCATAGCGGGGTCCTACAATGAGCAGTTCTTC; CDR3aa: CACIAGSYNEQFF
abundance: .; v_gene: TRBV19; d_gene: TRBD1; j_gene: TRBJ1-4; CDR3nt: TGTGCCAGTAATACAGGGGGCAGGACTAATGAAAAACTGTTTTTT; CDR3aa: CASNTGGRTNEKLFF
abundance: .; v_gene: TRBV10-3; d_gene: .; j_gene: TRBJ1-1; CDR3nt: TGTGCCATCAGTGAGTTCGACAGCGCTGAAGCTTTCTTT; CDR3aa: CAISEFDSAEAFF
abundance: .; v_gene: TRBV30; d_gene: .; j_gene: TRBJ2-3; CDR3nt: TGTGCCTGGAGTTCCGCCGTAGCGGGCACAGATACGCAGTATTTT; CDR3aa: CAWSSAVAGTDTQYF
abundance: .; v_gene: TRBV11-2; d_gene: TRBD2; j_gene: TRBJ2-7; CDR3nt: TGTGCCAGCAGCTCAGGGACTAGCGGGGGGTACTCCTACGAGCAGTACTTC; CDR3aa: CASSSGTSGGYSYEQYF
abundance: .; v_gene: TRBV12-3/TRBV12-4; d_gene: .; j_gene: TRBJ2-7; CDR3nt: TGTGCCAGCAGTTTAAGGGGCCCCTACGAGCAGTACTTC; CDR3aa: CASSLRGPYEQYF
abundance: few; v_gene: TRBV3-1/TRBV3-2; d_gene: .; j_gene: TRBJ1-6; CDR3nt: TGTGCCAGCAGCCAAAGCTGGAATTCACCCCTCCACTTT; CDR3aa: CASSQSWNSPLHF
abundance: .; v_gene: TRBV7-2; d_gene: .; j_gene: TRBJ1-5; CDR3nt: TGTGCCAGCAGCCGCGGGAGCAATCAGCCCCAGCATTTT; CDR3aa: CASSRGSNQPQHF
abundance: .; v_gene: TRBV5-4; d_gene: TRBD1; j_gene: TRBJ1-2; CDR3nt: TGTGCCAGCAGGGCAGGGACAGGGGTGTGGGGCTACACCTTC; CDR3aa: CASRAGTGVWGYTF
abundance: .; v_gene: TRBV7-2; d_gene: TRBD2; j_gene: TRBJ2-3; CDR3nt: TGTGCCAGCAGCGGACGACTAGCGGGAGGAGATACGCAGTATTTT; CDR3aa: CASSGRLAGGDTQYF
abundance: .; v_gene: TRBV6-5; d_gene: .; j_gene: TRBJ1-2; CDR3nt: TGTGCCAGCAGTAAGCGCGGGCAGGTTGATGGCTACACCTTC; CDR3aa: CASSKRGQVDGYTF
abundance: .; v_gene: TRBV5-1; d_gene: .; j_gene: TRBJ2-1; CDR3nt: TGCGCCAGCAGCCGGGACTTATCCTACAATGAGCAGTTCTTC; CDR3aa: CASSRDLSYNEQFF
abundance: .; v_gene: TRBV5-1; d_gene: .; j_gene: TRBJ1-1; CDR3nt: TGCGCCAGCAGCTCGCCGCGGGAGGGCCCGAGCACTGAAGCTTTCTTT; CDR3aa: CASSSPREGPSTEAFF
abundance: .; v_gene: TRBV6-1; d_gene: .; j_gene: TRBJ1-2; CDR3nt: TGTGCCAGGAGAGAAGCATCGGGCTATGGCTACACCTTC; CDR3aa: CARREASGYGYTF
abundance: .; v_gene: TRBV5-1; d_gene: .; j_gene: TRBJ1-6; CDR3nt: TGCGCCAGCAGCTTTTCGGGTCCGAGCTCCTATAATTCACCCCTCCACTTT; CDR3aa: CASSFSGPSSYNSPLHF
abundance: .; v_gene: TRBV4-2; d_gene: .; j_gene: TRBJ2-5; CDR3nt: TGTGCCAGCAGCCAAGGGACAGTACAAGAGACCCAGTACTTC; CDR3aa: CASSQGTVQETQYF
abundance: .; v_gene: TRBV3-1/TRBV3-2; d_gene: TRBD1; j_gene: TRBJ1-1; CDR3nt: TGTGCCAGCAGCCATGGACAGGGTGGTACTGAAGCTTTCTTT; CDR3aa: CASSHGQGGTEAFF
abundance: .; v_gene: TRBV27; d_gene: TRBD2; j_gene: TRBJ2-2; CDR3nt: TGTGCCAGCACCTCGGGGGGCACCGGGGAGCTGTTTTTT; CDR3aa: CASTSGGTGELFF
abundance: .; v_gene: TRBV28; d_gene: .; j_gene: TRBJ2-1; CDR3nt: TGTGCCAGCAGTGGGGGGAGACCCTACAATGAGCAGTTCTTC; CDR3aa: CASSGGRPYNEQFF
abundance: .; v_gene: TRBV9; d_gene: .; j_gene: TRBJ2-7; CDR3nt: TGTGCCAGCAGCGCCAGTTGGGACACAGTTTACGAGCAGTACTTC; CDR3aa: CASSASWDTVYEQYF
abundance: .; v_gene: TRBV6-5; d_gene: TRBD1; j_gene: TRBJ2-6; CDR3nt: TGTGCCAGCAGGGGTGGACAGGGTGGGGCCAACGTCCTGACTTTC; CDR3aa: CASRGGQGGANVLTF
abundance: .; v_gene: TRBV5-4; d_gene: TRBD1; j_gene: TRBJ1-2; CDR3nt: TGTGCCAGCAGCTTGGAGGACAGGGGGTATGGCTACACCTTC; CDR3aa: CASSLEDRGYGYTF
abundance: .; v_gene: TRBV30; d_gene: .; j_gene: TRBJ1-1; CDR3nt: TGTGCCTGGAGTGCGCAGGTGAACACTGAAGCTTTCTTT; CDR3aa: CAWSAQVNTEAFF
abundance: few; v_gene: TRBV4-2; d_gene: TRBD1; j_gene: TRBJ1-2; CDR3nt: TGTGCCAGCAGCGAACGACAGGGGTCCGGGTATGGCTACACCTTC; CDR3aa: CASSERQGSGYGYTF
abundance: .; v_gene: TRBV5-1; d_gene: .; j_gene: TRBJ2-7; CDR3nt: TGCGCCAGCAGCTTGGGAGACATAGGAGGTATCTACGAGCAGTACTTC; CDR3aa: CASSLGDIGGIYEQYF
abundance: .; v_gene: TRBV11-2; d_gene: .; j_gene: TRBJ2-1; CDR3nt: TGTGCCAGCAGCCTCCTGCTAGCCAGCTCCTACAATGAGCAGTTCTTC; CDR3aa: CASSLLLASSYNEQFF
abundance: once; v_gene: TRBV18; d_gene: .; j_gene: TRBJ1-2; CDR3nt: TGTGCCAGCTCACCACTCCAGGGGAAGGACTATGGCTACACCTTC; CDR3aa: CASSPLQGKDYGYTF
abundance: .; v_gene: TRBV2; d_gene: .; j_gene: TRBJ1-1; CDR3nt: TGTGCCAGCACCTCCGGGGACACTAACACTGAAGCTTTCTTT; CDR3aa: CASTSGDTNTEAFF
abundance: .; v_gene: TRBV21-1; d_gene: .; j_gene: TRBJ1-5; CDR3nt: TGTGCCGGCAAGGGACACCATCAGCCCCAGCATTTT; CDR3aa: CAGKGHHQPQHF
abundance: .; v_gene: TRBV27; d_gene: .; j_gene: TRBJ1-1; CDR3nt: TGTGCCAGCAGAAAAAACAGGGTTACTGAAGCTTTCTTT; CDR3aa: CASRKNRVTEAFF
abundance: .; v_gene: TRBV19; d_gene: .; j_gene: TRBJ2-1; CDR3nt: TGTGCCAGTAGTATTCAACCTAGTCCCAATGAGCAGTTCTTC; CDR3aa: CASSIQPSPNEQFF
abundance: .; v_gene: TRBV5-4; d_gene: TRBD1; j_gene: TRBJ1-1; CDR3nt: TGTGCCAGCAGCCCGGGACAGGCCCCACCTGAAGCTTTCTTT; CDR3aa: CASSPGQAPPEAFF
abundance: .; v_gene: TRBV5-1; d_gene: .; j_gene: TRBJ2-1; CDR3nt: TGCGCCAGCAGCTTGGATACTCGAGCCAATGAGCAGTTCTTC; CDR3aa: CASSLDTRANEQFF
abundance: .; v_gene: TRBV7-2; d_gene: TRBD1; j_gene: TRBJ1-1; CDR3nt: TGTGCCAGCAGCTTAGAGACAGGGAGGAACACTGAAGCTTTCTTT; CDR3aa: CASSLETGRNTEAFF
abundance: .; v_gene: TRBV3-1/TRBV3-2; d_gene: TRBD2; j_gene: TRBJ2-3; CDR3nt: TGTGCCAGCAGCCAAGGTTCGCTAGCGGGGGCACACACAGATACGCAGTATTTT; CDR3aa: CASSQGSLAGAHTDTQYF
abundance: .; v_gene: TRBV18; d_gene: TRBD1; j_gene: TRBJ1-1; CDR3nt: TGTGCCAGCTCACCACCTCGAGGAGGGGGCGAAACTGAAGCTTTCTTT; CDR3aa: CASSPPRGGGETEAFF
abundance: .; v_gene: TRBV11-2; d_gene: .; j_gene: TRBJ2-1; CDR3nt: TGTGCCAGCAGCCCCGAACTGGCCAGGATTATGTATGAGCAGTTCTTC; CDR3aa: CASSPELARIMYEQFF
abundance: .; v_gene: TRBV19; d_gene: TRBD1; j_gene: TRBJ2-4; CDR3nt: TGTGCCAGTAGAACAGGGGGCGCCGGGTTAGGGCCCAAAAACATTCAGTACTTC; CDR3aa: CASRTGGAGLGPKNIQYF
abundance: .; v_gene: TRBV5-8; d_gene: .; j_gene: TRBJ2-2; CDR3nt: TGTGCCAGCAGCTTCCCGTCAGGGGTGGCCACCGGGGAGCTGTTTTTT; CDR3aa: CASSFPSGVATGELFF
abundance: .; v_gene: TRBV9; d_gene: TRBD2; j_gene: TRBJ2-2; CDR3nt: TGTGCCAGCAATTGGGCTAGCGGGGCCCTTACCGGGGAGCTGTTTTTT; CDR3aa: CASNWASGALTGELFF
abundance: .; v_gene: TRBV6-6; d_gene: .; j_gene: TRBJ2-7; CDR3nt: TGTGCCAGCAGCCGAGCCCAATCCATCCGGGACACAGTCTACGAGCAGTACTTC; CDR3aa: CASSRAQSIRDTVYEQYF
abundance: .; v_gene: TRBV7-2; d_gene: .; j_gene: TRBJ2-1; CDR3nt: TGTGCCAGCAGCAAGAGAGGACAGCATCTCGTATACAATGAGCAGTTCTTC; CDR3aa: CASSKRGQHLVYNEQFF